This TCR gamma chain was captured in a study of gamma-delta T cells after stem cell transplantation. Sample share makes this clone medium-sized. TCRdb called clones anew from the RT-PCR reads with CATT. The sample lists 3,000 to 4,500 gamma-chain clones, approximately 4.9% occurring once. This CDR3 has 14 amino acids. Unmatched junction bases numbered 4, after V lost 0 bases and J lost 2 bases. Germline-derived CDR1 and CDR2 are GITISATS and ISYDGTV (reference sequence). The chain joins TRGV9 to TRGJ1 or TRGJ2. The TCR comes from a human donor. It is not recorded whose cells these are; they may come from a transplant donor. Source material: gamma-delta T cells. CDR3 protein: CALWEVADYYKKLF. The CDR3 DNA reads as TGTGCCTTGTGGGAGGTGGCGGATTATTATAAGAAACTCTTT.